This is a list of T cell receptor beta chains from one sample in a study of beta chain features in type 1 diabetes. Repertoires were generated with immunoSEQ multiplex PCR, while TCRdb's copy carries only in-frame clones and drops some. The table has under 900,000 clones, about 17% seen once; the top ten hold 0.02% to 0.03%. Sequencing used naive CD4+ T cells from blood. The receptors originated from a woman between 18 and 30 years old in good health. The CDR3 runs from the conserved cysteine through the conserved F or W. Each record gives: V gene, J gene, CDR3 protein.

TRBV28	TRBJ2-5	CASSLVAGRQTQYF
TRBV7-9	TRBJ1-4	CASSLGTGGKEKLFF
TRBV7-9	TRBJ2-3	CASRTQGFGDTQYF
TRBV6-1	NA	CASSAGTGVYEQYF
TRBV15	TRBJ2-7	CATSRGGRFSYEQYF
TRBV28	TRBJ2-5	CATSLTSSETQYF
TRBV27	TRBJ2-5	CASSLGAEDRETQYF
TRBV7-9	TRBJ1-1	CASSTGESMNTEAFF
TRBV25-1	TRBJ1-1	CASGGPRGEAFF
TRBV7-2	TRBJ2-5	CASSPYWRVEETQYF
TRBV27	TRBJ2-6	CASSNQIGANVLTF
TRBV28	TRBJ2-7	CASSPGQGRHEQYF
TRBV5-5	TRBJ2-1	CASRSTMDVAYNEQFF
TRBV9	TRBJ2-1	CASSVTYPGTTYNEQFF
TRBV11-2	TRBJ2-2	CASSRQGTDTGELFF
TRBV7-9	TRBJ2-2	CASSSIPLVSAGELFF
TRBV4-2	TRBJ2-1	CASSRSFPGTSGSYNEQFF
TRBV7-2	TRBJ2-1	CASTAVLGSYNEQFF
TRBV4-2	TRBJ2-5	CASSQGQYQETQYF
TRBV11-2	TRBJ2-5	CASSLRGAQYF
TRBV28	TRBJ1-2	CASTGLGGYTF
TRBV6-5	TRBJ1-1	CASSYLPGQQNTEAFF
TRBV5-6	NA	CASMARGYEQYF
TRBV7-9	TRBJ2-7	CASSLLTGHEQYF
TRBV7-3	TRBJ1-2	CASSATGTGEHGYTF
TRBV7-2	TRBJ2-3	CASSRGTDTQYF
TRBV6-5	TRBJ2-3	CASSYMGHLSTDTQYF
TRBV19	TRBJ2-5	CASSISDSLQETQYF
TRBV21-1	TRBJ1-1	CASSKEGHLNTEAFF
TRBV28	TRBJ2-7	CASSGHEQYF
TRBV2	TRBJ1-1	CASSVEGIEAFF
TRBV5-6	TRBJ1-1	CASVKRGLGTEAFF
TRBV9	TRBJ2-3	CASASRVLTDTQYF
TRBV27	TRBJ1-2	CASSSTDPVYGYTF
TRBV20-1	TRBJ2-3	CSLEWTDTQYF
TRBV12-2	TRBJ1-1	CASRLRTGPDTEAFF
TRBV7-8	TRBJ1-1	CASSLGQGQAFF
TRBV28	TRBJ1-5	CASRLRVLGPQHF
TRBV18	TRBJ2-7	CASSQLAGIEVYEQYF
TRBV7-2	TRBJ2-7	CASSTGQIPYEQYF
TRBV19	TRBJ2-1	CASSIGRREGSYNEQFF
TRBV28	TRBJ1-3	CASSPGNSGNTIYF
TRBV9	TRBJ2-7	CASSPPGGTYEQYF
TRBV7-2	TRBJ2-5	CASSSSGSQETQYF
TRBV4-1	TRBJ1-3	CASSLFLSGNTIYF
TRBV28	TRBJ2-5	CASSSSPGTGEETQYF
TRBV28	TRBJ2-7	CASTPGQGVLEQYF
TRBV6-1	TRBJ2-5	CASTIPGNQATQYF
TRBV2	TRBJ2-3	CASSSLGGFTDTQYF
TRBV28	TRBJ2-5	CASSSTWTGRNIQETQYF
TRBV7-2	TRBJ2-1	CASSLMTSGYNEQFF
TRBV10-3	TRBJ1-1	CAISGTRSAEAFF
TRBV4-1	TRBJ2-7	CASSQDRKLIEQYF
TRBV9	TRBJ2-1	CASSVGSGRGEQFF
TRBV4-3	TRBJ2-1	CASSQTVGTKTYNEQFF